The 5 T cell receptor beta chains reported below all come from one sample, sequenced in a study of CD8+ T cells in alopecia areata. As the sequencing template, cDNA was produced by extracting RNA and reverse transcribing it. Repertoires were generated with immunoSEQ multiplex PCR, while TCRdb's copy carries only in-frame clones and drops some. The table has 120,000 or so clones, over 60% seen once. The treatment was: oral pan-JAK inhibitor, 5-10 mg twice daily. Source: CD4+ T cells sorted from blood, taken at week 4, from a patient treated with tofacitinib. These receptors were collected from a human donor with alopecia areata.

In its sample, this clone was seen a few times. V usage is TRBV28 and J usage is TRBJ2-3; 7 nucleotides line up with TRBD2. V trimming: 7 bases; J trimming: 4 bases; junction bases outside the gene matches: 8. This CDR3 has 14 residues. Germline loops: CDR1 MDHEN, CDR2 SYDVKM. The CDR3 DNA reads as TGTGCCAGCACGGATCGGGGGGTGGCAGATACGCAGTATTTT. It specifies CASTDRGVADTQYF. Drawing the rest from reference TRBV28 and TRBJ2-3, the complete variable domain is DVKVTQSSRYLVKRTGEKVFLECVQDMDHENMFWYRQDPGLGLRLIYFSYDVKMKEKGDIPEGYSVSREKKERFSLILESASTNQTSMYLCASTDRGVADTQYFGPGTRLTVL.

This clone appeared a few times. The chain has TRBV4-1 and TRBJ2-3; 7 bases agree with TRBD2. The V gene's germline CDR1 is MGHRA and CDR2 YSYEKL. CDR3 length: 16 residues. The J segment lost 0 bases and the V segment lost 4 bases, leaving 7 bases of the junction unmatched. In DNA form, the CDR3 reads TGCGCCAGCAGCCTACCACGGCGGGGGAGCACAGATACGCAGTATTTT. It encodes CASSLPRRGSTDTQYF.

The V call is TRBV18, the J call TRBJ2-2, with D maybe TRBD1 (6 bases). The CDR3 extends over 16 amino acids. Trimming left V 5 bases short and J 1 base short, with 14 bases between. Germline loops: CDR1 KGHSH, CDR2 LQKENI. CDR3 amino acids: CASSYGDILNTGELFF. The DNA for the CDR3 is TGTGCCAGCTCATACGGGGACATCCTGAACACCGGGGAGCTGTTTTTT.

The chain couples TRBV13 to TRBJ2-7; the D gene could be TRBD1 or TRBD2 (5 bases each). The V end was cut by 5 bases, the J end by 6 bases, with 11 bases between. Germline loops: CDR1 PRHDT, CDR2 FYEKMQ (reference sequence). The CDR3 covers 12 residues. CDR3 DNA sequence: TGTGCCAGCAGCCCGGGGCCGGGCGAGCAGTACTTC. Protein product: CASSPGPGEQYF.

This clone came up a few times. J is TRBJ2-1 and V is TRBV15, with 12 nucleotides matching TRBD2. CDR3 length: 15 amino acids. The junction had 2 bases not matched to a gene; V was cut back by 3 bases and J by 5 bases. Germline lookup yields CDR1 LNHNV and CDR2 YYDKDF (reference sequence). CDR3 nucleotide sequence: TGTGCCACCAGCAGTCGACTAGCGGGAGACAATGAGCAGTTCTTC. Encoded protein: CATSSRLAGDNEQFF.